This entry is about one TCR beta chain. What this receptor recognizes is not known. No quality values exist for individual bases; no much larger clone is one base distant. TCRbeta CDR3 regions were amplified from genomic DNA using the immunoSEQ Assay, a bias-controlled multiplex PCR. In the original analysis: Within the assay, amplification of reference gene primers was used to estimate how many nucleated cells each sample contained. To quantify the absolute abundance of each unique TCRbeta CDR3 rearrangement, sequence reads were collapsed and filtered. For each sample, productive Simpson clonality was calculated as the square root of Simpson's diversity index across productive rearrangements. Here the immuneACCESS table is served through TCRdb, limited to in-frame sequences with V and J called. Missing clones are a known gap in these copies; in checked studies unresolved V genes cover under half, and the rest lacks a known reason. Clonal size and the V and J genes are those of that table, whereas D and trimming came from the DNA. For this sample there are about 150,000 clones; 78% appear just once. The ten largest clonotypes hold roughly 1.5% of the sample.

This entry belongs to a study of blood T cell repertoires in COVID-19 (dated by TCRdb to 2020 to 2021). Study-level background: Collaborator samples came from the United States, Italy and Spain and covered acute and convalescent phases of COVID-19. Deeply sampled blood TCRbeta repertoires from subjects exposed to, actively infected with, or recovered from COVID-19 were included in the dataset. Where available, HLA class I and class II types were taken from metadata supplied by the sample provider and were not determined by assay-based typing. A freely available public database, intended as a resource for researchers studying the immune response to SARS-CoV-2, is where the repertoires were released. Sample metadata almost always included a de-identified subject ID, COVID-19 status, age in years and sex. Samples came from the ongoing ImmuneRACE study (first 160 participants) plus 1,254 subjects from 6 global collaborators. The prospective study material was composed of cDNA or gDNA derived from T cells, B-cell-depleted T cells, or PBMCs.

The full study reports these points: How much clinical and demographic metadata was included differed by source and by participant, and the metadata was provided uncurated.

The CDR3 covers 13 residues, taking in both the cysteine and the phenylalanine. Only the CDR3 part of the read is kept: 39 bases, read in frame from the first base. The germline V gene supplies CDR1 ENHRY and CDR2 SYGVKD. V is cut back by 4 bases and J by 5 bases, with 5 bases in the junction unmatched. Each collaborating institution followed its own protocols to collect whole blood in K2EDTA tubes. For TCRbeta analysis, collaborators shipped samples in one of three forms: frozen whole blood, isolated PBMCs, or DNA extracted from either of those sample types. Sample: peripheral blood. The sequence is built from TRBV10-3 and TRBJ2-7; 7 bases in the junction line up with TRBD2. The receptor's source is a man aged 80 or over with acute or convalescent COVID-19. The bases are TGTGCCATCAGTGGGGGCGCGGGGGACGAGCAGTACTTC. Its protein reads: CAISGGAGDEQYF.